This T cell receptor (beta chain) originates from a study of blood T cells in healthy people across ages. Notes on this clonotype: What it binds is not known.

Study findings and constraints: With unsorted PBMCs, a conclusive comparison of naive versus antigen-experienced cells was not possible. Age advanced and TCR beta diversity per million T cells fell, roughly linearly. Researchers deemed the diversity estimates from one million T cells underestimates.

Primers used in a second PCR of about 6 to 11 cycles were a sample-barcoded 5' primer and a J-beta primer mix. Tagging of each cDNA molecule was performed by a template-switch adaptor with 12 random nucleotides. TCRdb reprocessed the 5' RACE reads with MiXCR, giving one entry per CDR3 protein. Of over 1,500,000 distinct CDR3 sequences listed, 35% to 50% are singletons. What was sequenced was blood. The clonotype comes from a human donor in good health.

The chain's CDR3 is CASSLGTIRKIEQFF. In DNA form, the CDR3 reads TGTGCCAGCAGTTTGGGGACTATACGCAAAATTGAGCAGTTCTTC. The V gene is TRBV28, the J gene TRBJ2-1; 7 nucleotides line up with TRBD2. The germline gives CDR1 MDHEN, CDR2 SYDVKM. Losses at the gene ends were 3 bases for V and 9 bases for J; bases not matched to a gene: 11. The CDR3 runs to 15 residues.